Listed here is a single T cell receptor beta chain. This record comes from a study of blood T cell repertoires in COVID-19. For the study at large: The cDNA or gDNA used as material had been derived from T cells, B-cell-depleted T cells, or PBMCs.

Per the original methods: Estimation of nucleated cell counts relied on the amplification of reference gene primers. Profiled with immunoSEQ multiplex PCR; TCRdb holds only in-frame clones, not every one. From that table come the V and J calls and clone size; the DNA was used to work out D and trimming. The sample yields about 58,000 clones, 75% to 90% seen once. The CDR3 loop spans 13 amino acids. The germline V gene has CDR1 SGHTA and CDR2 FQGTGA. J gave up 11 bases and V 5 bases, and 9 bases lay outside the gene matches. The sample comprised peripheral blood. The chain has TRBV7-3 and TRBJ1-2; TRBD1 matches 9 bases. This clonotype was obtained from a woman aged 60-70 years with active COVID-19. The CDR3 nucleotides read TGTGCCAGCAGCCTTAGGGACAGGGTGGGGTACACCTTC. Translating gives CASSLRDRVGYTF. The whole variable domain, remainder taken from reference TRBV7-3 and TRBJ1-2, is GAGVSQTPSNKVTEKGKYVELRCDPISGHTALYWYRQSLGQGPEFLIYFQGTGAADDSGLPNDRFFAVRPEGSVSTLKIQRTERGDSAVYLCASSLRDRVGYTFGSGTRLTVV.